The source of this T cell receptor (beta chain) is a study of blood T cell repertoires in COVID-19. Across the whole study: Material from acute and convalescent COVID-19 was sourced from the United States, Italy and Spain. Sample material is recorded as cDNA or gDNA derived from T cells, B-cell-depleted T cells, or PBMCs.

Participants were aged about 18 to 100 years from 24 US areas. Membership in each cohort depended on participant-reported clinical history. TCRdb's table, derived via immunoSEQ multiplex PCR, lists solely in-frame clones and lacks some. The table includes 300,000 to 350,000 clones, about 90% detected once. The V and J ends lost 2 bases and 8 bases, in that order; junction bases with no gene match: 3. CDR3 length: 13 residues. CDR1 and CDR2 from the germline V gene are SGHVS and FNYEAQ. The receptor comes from a woman aged 18-35 years with acute COVID-19. This sequence joins TRBV7-6 and TRBJ2-1; 7 nucleotides align to TRBD2. The specimen was PBMCs or T cells enriched from blood (not recorded which). In DNA form, the CDR3 reads TGTGCCAGCAGCTTAACCCGGGGGGATGAGCAGTTCTTC. Residues: CASSLTRGDEQFF.